This T cell receptor (beta chain) came from a study of type 1 and type 2 diabetes patients. General observations from the study: Age and gender were not matched between study groups, possibly biasing interpretation. Type 2 diabetes repertoires were more diverse than type 1 diabetes repertoires.

Genomic DNA was the PCR template. Amplification of the beta chain CDR3 used 30 forward and 13 reverse multiplex primers. One entry per CDR3 protein, called by TCRdb with MiXCR from the multiplex PCR reads. The repertoire holds approximately 260,000 distinct CDR3 sequences, with 40% to 50% as singletons. Germline CDR1 and CDR2: SGHRS and YFSETQ. V shed 3 bases and J shed 2 bases, with 10 bases lying between them. CDR3 length equals 14 residues. This clonotype was seen only once. The antigen is undetermined. The chain uses TRBV5-1 and TRBJ2-3, with D unresolved. The receptor was isolated from a man between 18 and 29 years old with type 2 diabetes. Sample: peripheral blood mononuclear cells (PBMCs). In DNA form, the CDR3 reads TGCGCCAGCAGCTGGGCCGACAACACAGATACGCAGTATTTT. This gives the protein CASSWADNTDTQYF. The full variable domain, with the rest looked up from reference TRBV5-1 and TRBJ2-3, is KAGVTQTPRYLIKTRGQQVTLSCSPISGHRSVSWYQQTPGQGLQFLFEYFSETQRNKGNFPGRFSGRQFSNSRSEMNVSTLELGDSALYLCASSWADNTDTQYFGPGTRLTVL.